This T cell receptor (beta chain) came from a study of somatic mutations in cytotoxic T cells in rheumatoid arthritis. Broader study findings: Among 65 to 75 patients, roughly 8 showed a largest CD8+ clone that surpassed 20% of CD8+ cells.

The method was immunoSEQ multiplex PCR; TCRdb's version includes in-frame clones alone and lacks a portion of them. The data hold some 7,400 clones, with more than 50% observed a single time. Germline V gives CDR1 SGHVS, CDR2 FQNEAQ. Trimming at V came to 4 bases and at J to 4 bases, leaving 3 bases not matched to a gene. The CDR3 consists of 14 residues. A word on this clone: Its matching antigen is unknown.

The sample comprised CD8+ T cells sorted from blood. The chain combines TRBV7-8 with TRBJ2-1; TRBD2 matches 8 bases. This receptor was identified in a woman in her forties in good health. CDR3 residues: CASSYGGEYNEQFF. The CDR3 DNA is TGTGCCAGCAGCTACGGGGGGGAGTACAATGAGCAGTTCTTC.